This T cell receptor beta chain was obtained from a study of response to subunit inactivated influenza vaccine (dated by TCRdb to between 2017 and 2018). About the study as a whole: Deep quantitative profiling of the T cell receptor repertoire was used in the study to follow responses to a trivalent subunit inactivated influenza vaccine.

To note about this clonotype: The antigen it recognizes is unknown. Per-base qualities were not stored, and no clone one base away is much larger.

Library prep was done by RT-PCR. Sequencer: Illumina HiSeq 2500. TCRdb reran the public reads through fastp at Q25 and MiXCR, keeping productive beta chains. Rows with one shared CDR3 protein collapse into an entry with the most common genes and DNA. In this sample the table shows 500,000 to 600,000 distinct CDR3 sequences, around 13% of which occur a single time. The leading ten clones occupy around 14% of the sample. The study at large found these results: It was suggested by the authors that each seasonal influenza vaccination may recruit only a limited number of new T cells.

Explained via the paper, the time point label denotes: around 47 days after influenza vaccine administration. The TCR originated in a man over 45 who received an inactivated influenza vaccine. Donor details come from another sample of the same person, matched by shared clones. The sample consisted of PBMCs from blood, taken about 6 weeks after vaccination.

The nucleotides are TGTGCCAGCAGCCCCTTTACTAGCGAGAACACCGGGGAGCTGTTTTTT. This translates into CASSPFTSENTGELFF. The chain was built from TRBV7-9 and TRBJ2-2; 7 bases in the junction line up with TRBD2. Spanning cysteine to phenylalanine, the CDR3 consists of 16 amino acids. Here the CDR3 DNA is all that survives: 48 bases in frame from base 1. The germline V gene (reference sequence) gives CDR1 as SEHNR and CDR2 as FQNEAQ. Ends trimmed: V by 5 bases, J by 1 base; bases unmatched to a gene: 7.